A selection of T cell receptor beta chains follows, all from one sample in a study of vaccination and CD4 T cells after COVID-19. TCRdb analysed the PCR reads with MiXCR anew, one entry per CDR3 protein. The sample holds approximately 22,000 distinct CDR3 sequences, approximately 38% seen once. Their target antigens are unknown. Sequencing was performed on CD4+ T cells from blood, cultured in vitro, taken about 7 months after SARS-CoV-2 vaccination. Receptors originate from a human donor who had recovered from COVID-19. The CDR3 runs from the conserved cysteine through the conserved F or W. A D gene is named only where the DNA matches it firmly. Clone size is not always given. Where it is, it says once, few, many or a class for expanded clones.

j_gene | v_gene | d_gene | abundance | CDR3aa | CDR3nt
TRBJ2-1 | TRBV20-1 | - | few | CSARATWNEQFF | TGCAGTGCTAGAGCAACTTGGAATGAGCAGTTCTTC
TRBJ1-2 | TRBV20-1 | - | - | CSARDGGPWGGYTF | TGCAGTGCTAGAGATGGGGGTCCTTGGGGTGGCTACACCTTC
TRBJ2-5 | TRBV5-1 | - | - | CASSRARVGETQYF | TGCGCCAGCAGCCGTGCCAGGGTAGGGGAGACCCAGTACTTC
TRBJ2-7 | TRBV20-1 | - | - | CSAGRDRGSYEQYF | TGCAGTGCTGGCCGGGACCGGGGATCCTACGAGCAGTACTTC
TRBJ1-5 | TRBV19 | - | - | CASSIRQGNQPQHF | TGTGCCAGTAGTATCAGGCAGGGCAATCAGCCCCAGCATTTT
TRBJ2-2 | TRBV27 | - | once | CASSLRHPANTGELFF | TGTGCCAGCAGTTTGAGGCATCCCGCGAACACCGGGGAGCTGTTTTTT
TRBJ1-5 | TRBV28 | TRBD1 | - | CASSRLGTGFLHNQPQHF | TGTGCCAGCAGTCGCCTCGGGACAGGGTTTTTACACAATCAGCCCCAGCATTTT
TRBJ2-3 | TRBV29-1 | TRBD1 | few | CSVTDRVGTDTQYF | TGCAGCGTTACCGACAGGGTTGGGACAGATACGCAGTATTTT
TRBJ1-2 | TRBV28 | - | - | CASRLVGTSYGYTF | TGTGCCAGCAGGCTAGTCGGGACGAGCTATGGCTACACCTTC
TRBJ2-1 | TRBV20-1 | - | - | CSAHRLVDNEQFF | TGCAGTGCTCATAGGCTAGTCGACAATGAGCAGTTCTTC
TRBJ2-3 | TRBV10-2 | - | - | CASSRGRTDTQYF | TGCGCCAGCAGCAGGGGCCGCACAGATACGCAGTATTTT
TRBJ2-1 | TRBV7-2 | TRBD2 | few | CASSSLGLAGYNEQFF | TGTGCCAGCAGCTCTCTAGGACTAGCGGGGTACAATGAGCAGTTCTTC
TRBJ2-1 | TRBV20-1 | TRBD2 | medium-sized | CRGLADYNEQFF | TGCAGGGGACTAGCGGATTACAATGAGCAGTTCTTC
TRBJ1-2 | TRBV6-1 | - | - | CASTAAAYGYTF | TGTGCCAGCACAGCGGCAGCCTATGGCTACACCTTC
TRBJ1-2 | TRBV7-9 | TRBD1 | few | CASSFRGLNYGYTF | TGTGCCAGCAGCTTCAGGGGGTTGAACTATGGCTACACCTTC
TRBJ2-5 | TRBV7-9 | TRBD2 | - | CASSSRTSGQETQYF | TGTGCCAGCAGCTCCAGGACTAGCGGCCAAGAGACCCAGTACTTC
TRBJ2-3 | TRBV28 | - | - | CASSLAGSWGTDTQYF | TGTGCCAGCAGTTTAGCAGGGAGTTGGGGCACAGATACGCAGTATTTT
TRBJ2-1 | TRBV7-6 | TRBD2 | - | CASGRVAGALEQFF | TGTGCCAGCGGGAGGGTAGCGGGAGCTCTTGAGCAGTTCTTC
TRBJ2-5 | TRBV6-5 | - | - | CASSYSFAVQETQYF | TGTGCCAGCAGTTACTCCTTCGCAGTTCAAGAGACCCAGTACTTC
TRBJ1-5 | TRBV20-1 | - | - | CSARDEGDQPQHF | TGCAGTGCTAGAGATGAAGGTGACCAGCCCCAGCATTTT
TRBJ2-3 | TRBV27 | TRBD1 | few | CASRGTVADTQYF | TGTGCCAGCAGGGGGACAGTCGCAGATACGCAGTATTTT
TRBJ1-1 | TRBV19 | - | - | CASSIVPSMNTEAFF | TGTGCCAGTAGTATAGTCCCATCCATGAACACTGAAGCTTTCTTT
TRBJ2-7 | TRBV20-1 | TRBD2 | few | CSAREGLVGEQYF | TGCAGTGCTAGAGAAGGACTAGTTGGGGAGCAGTACTTC